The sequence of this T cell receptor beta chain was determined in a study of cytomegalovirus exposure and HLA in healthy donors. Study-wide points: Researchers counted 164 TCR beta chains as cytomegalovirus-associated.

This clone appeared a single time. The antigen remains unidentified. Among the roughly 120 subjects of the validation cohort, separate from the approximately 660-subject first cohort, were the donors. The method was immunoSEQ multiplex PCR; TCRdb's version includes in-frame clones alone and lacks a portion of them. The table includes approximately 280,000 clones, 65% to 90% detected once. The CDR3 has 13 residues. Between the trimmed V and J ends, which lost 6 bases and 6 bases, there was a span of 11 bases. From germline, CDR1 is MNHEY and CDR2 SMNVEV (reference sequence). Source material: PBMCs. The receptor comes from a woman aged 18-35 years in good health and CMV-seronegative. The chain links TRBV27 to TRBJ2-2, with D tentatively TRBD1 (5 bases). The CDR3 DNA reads TGTGCCAGCAGCCAGGGTTACGCCGGGGAGCTGTTTTTT. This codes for CASSQGYAGELFF.